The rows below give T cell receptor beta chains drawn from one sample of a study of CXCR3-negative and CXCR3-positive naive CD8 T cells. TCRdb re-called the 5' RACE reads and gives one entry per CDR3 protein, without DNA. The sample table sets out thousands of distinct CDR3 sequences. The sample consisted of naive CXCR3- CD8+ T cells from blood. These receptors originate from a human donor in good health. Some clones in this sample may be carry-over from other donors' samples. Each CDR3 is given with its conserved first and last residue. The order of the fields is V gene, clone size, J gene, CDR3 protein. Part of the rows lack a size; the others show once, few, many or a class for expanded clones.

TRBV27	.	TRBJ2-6	CASSRGTVSSGANVLTF
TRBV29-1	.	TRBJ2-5	CSVVYVVSDQETQYF
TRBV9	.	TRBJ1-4	CASSVGGQTNEKLFF
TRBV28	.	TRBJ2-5	CASSFRPGTQYF
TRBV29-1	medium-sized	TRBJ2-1	CSVGASSSYNEQFF
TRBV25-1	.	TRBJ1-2	CASSDAPANGYTF
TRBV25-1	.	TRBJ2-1	CASSEWGSLSSYNEQFF
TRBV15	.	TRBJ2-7	CATSTSWRAQGYEQYF
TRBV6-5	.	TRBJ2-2	CASSPLAGDTGELFF
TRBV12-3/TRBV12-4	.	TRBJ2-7	CASSLSGQGDYEQYF
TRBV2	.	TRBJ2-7	CATGSAYEQYF
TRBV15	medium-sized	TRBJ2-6	CATSRGTGWANVLTF
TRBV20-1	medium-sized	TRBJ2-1	CSARRTNYNEQFF
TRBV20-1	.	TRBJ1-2	CSARVRDIPSHYGYTF
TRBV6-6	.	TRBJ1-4	CASTEGGEYEKLFF
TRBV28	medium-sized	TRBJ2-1	CASSPLGGTYYNEQFF
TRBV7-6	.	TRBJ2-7	CASSLEVAYEQYF
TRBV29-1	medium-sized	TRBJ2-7	CSVRGSLEGQGSYEQYF
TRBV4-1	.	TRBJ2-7	CASQGQSYEQYF
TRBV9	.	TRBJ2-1	CASSGPHGGAKNNEQFF
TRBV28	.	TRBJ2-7	CASRKGASYEQYF
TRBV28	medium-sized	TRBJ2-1	CASSRPASESYNEQFF
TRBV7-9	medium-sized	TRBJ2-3	CASSHPSREGLGSDTQYF
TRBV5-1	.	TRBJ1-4	CASSLQGGGEKLFF
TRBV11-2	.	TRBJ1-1	CASSLGREAFF
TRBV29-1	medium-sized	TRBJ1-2	CSVVAVDYGYTF
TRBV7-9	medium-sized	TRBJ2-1	CASSLAGRAREQFF
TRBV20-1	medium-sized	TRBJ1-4	CSASFAGDNEKLFF
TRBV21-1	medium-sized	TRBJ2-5	CASSSILGGRETQYF